These 30 T cell receptor beta chains were sequenced from one sample in a study of beta chain features in type 1 diabetes. Overall study results and limits: In every one of the four CD4+ subsets, TCRB CDR3s were moderately but significantly shorter in Type 1 diabetes patients.

For these receptors, no antigen is known. Expressed TCRB transcripts were sequenced because the entire RNA isolate underwent reverse transcription. Assay: immunoSEQ multiplex PCR; the TCRdb copy retains only in-frame clones and omits some. Found here are roughly 330,000 clones, roughly 14% of them singletons; the top ten hold about 0.016%. Material for sequencing was naive CD4+ T cells from blood. The receptors were sampled from a woman under 30 with type 1 diabetes.

This clone was counted only a few times. This chain joins TRBV14 and TRBJ2-3; perhaps TRBD2 as D (5 bases). CDR3 length: 16 amino acids. Trimming shortened V by 3 bases and J by 3 bases, and 16 bases separated the two germline ends. Germline V CDR1 and CDR2: SGHDN, FVKESK. The CDR3 bases are TGTGCCAGCAGCCAGATTTCGTGGGAGAGTACAGATACGCAGTATTTT. Its translation: CASSQISWESTDTQYF.

This chain links TRBV7-2 with TRBJ1-5, with 7 bases identical to TRBD1. V lost 6 bases, J lost 3 bases, and 5 bases stayed unmatched. The CDR3 has 14 amino acids. Germline-derived CDR1 and CDR2 are SGHTA and FQGNSA. CDR3 in amino acids: CASSPDRDNQPQHF. The DNA of the CDR3 is TGTGCCAGCAGTCCCGACAGGGACAATCAGCCCCAGCATTTT.

This clone was seen a handful of times. The chain couples TRBV20-1 to TRBJ2-3, with 7 bases aligning to TRBD2. Germline V lookup: CDR1 DFQATT, CDR2 SNEGSKA (reference sequence). The J segment lost 7 bases and the V segment lost 5 bases, leaving 3 bases of the junction unmatched. The CDR3 has 11 residues. Here the CDR3 reads CSALGTNTQYF. The CDR3 DNA follows: TGCAGTGCTTTGGGGACTAATACGCAGTATTTT.

The chain combines TRBV7-2 with TRBJ2-2, with D perhaps TRBD1 (6 bases). The germline V gene has CDR1 SGHTA and CDR2 FQGNSA. This CDR3 region has 15 residues. Trimming took off 7 bases at V and 0 bases at J, with 12 bases between the two ends. The CDR3 spells CASNFRGPNTGELFF. CDR3 coding DNA: TGTGCCAGCAACTTCAGGGGTCCGAACACCGGGGAGCTGTTTTTT. The whole variable domain, filled in from reference TRBV7-2 and TRBJ2-2, reads GAGVSQSPSNKVTEKGKDVELRCDPISGHTALYWYRQSLGQGLEFLIYFQGNSAPDKSGLPSDRFSAERTGGSVSTLTIQRTQQEDSAVYLCASNFRGPNTGELFFGEGSRLTVL.

The CDR3 DNA sequence: TGCGCCAGCAGCCAAGATAAGGGGAATCAGCCCCAGCATTTT. Amino acid sequence: CASSQDKGNQPQHF. This chain uses TRBV4-3 with TRBJ1-5; D may be TRBD1 (5 bases). V lost 0 bases, J lost 4 bases, and 7 bases lay in between. CDR1 and CDR2 (germline): LGHNA, YSLEER. The CDR3 totals 14 residues.

The V gene is TRBV28, the J gene TRBJ2-7; 10 nucleotides line up with TRBD1. The length of the CDR3 is 14 residues. Germline V gives CDR1 MDHEN, CDR2 SYDVKM. Trimming took 4 bases from V and 4 from J; bases not matched to a gene: 4. CDR3: CASSSTGGWYEQYF. CDR3 DNA sequence: TGTGCCAGCAGTTCGACAGGGGGCTGGTACGAGCAGTACTTC.

This clone turned up a few times. The V call is TRBV28, the J call TRBJ2-7; perhaps TRBD2 as D (6 bases). With 1 base removed from V and 11 bases from J, the gap between germline ends came to 12 bases. The CDR3 has 12 amino acids. Germline V lookup: CDR1 MDHEN, CDR2 SYDVKM. The CDR3 spells CASSLLDRGKYF. The CDR3 DNA sequence: TGTGCCAGCAGTTTATTAGACCGGGGGAAGTACTTC.

This chain joins TRBV20-1 and TRBJ2-7; a possible D gene is TRBD2 (6 bases). Germline V gene lookup returns CDR1 DFQATT and CDR2 SNEGSKA (reference sequence). The CDR3 has 11 residues. Between the trimmed V and J ends, which lost 4 bases and 7 bases, there was a span of 11 bases. The CDR3 bases are TGCAGTGCTAAACGGGGAGGTGAGCAGTACGTC. It yields the protein CSAKRGGEQYV.

As concerns this clone: This specimen includes other DNA sequences encoding the same CDR3. The rearrangement links TRBV18 to TRBJ1-1; 8 bases agree with TRBD1. This CDR3 spans 14 amino acids. V shed 3 bases and J 1 base; nucleotides not matched to a gene: 1. The germline CDR1 and CDR2 sequences are KGHSH and LQKENI. CDR3 sequence reads: CASSPGQGNTEAFF. The CDR3 DNA reads TGTGCCAGCTCACCCGGACAGGGGAACACTGAAGCTTTCTTT.

This sequence joins TRBV11-2 and TRBJ2-5; TRBD2 agrees at 9 bases. The CDR3 contains 13 residues. The trim removed 7 bases at V and 5 bases at J, leaving 5 bases unmatched. From germline, CDR1 is SGHAT and CDR2 FQNNGV. In DNA, the CDR3 is TGTGCCAGCAATGGCGGGGGGGTGGAGACCCAGTACTTC. Its protein product is CASNGGGVETQYF.

The chain links TRBV27 to TRBJ2-7, with TRBD2 matching over 14 bases. The CDR3 has 14 amino acids. The J segment lost 7 bases and the V segment lost 3 bases, leaving 2 bases of the junction unmatched. Germline loops: CDR1 MNHEY, CDR2 SMNVEV (reference sequence). As DNA, the CDR3 is TGTGCCAGCAGTTTGGGACTAGCGGGAGTTGAGCAGTACTTC. It yields the protein CASSLGLAGVEQYF.

This chain joins TRBV6-6 and TRBJ1-1; TRBD1 might be the D (5 bases). The CDR3 totals 13 residues. Germline V gives CDR1 MNHNY, CDR2 SVGAGI (reference sequence). Deletions cut 1 base from V and 6 bases from J, with 9 bases between. CDR3 region: CASSYLGVAEAFF. The DNA of the CDR3 is TGTGCCAGCAGTTACTTAGGGGTCGCTGAAGCTTTCTTT.

This clone was counted a few times. The V gene is TRBV20-1, the J gene TRBJ2-1; D is possibly TRBD1 (6 bases). V lost 3 bases and J 9 bases, leaving 9 bases between the germline ends. Germline-derived CDR1 and CDR2 are DFQATT and SNEGSKA (reference sequence). This CDR3 contains 11 residues. This CDR3 reads CSASNRAEQFF. The CDR3 region has the DNA TGCAGTGCTAGCAACAGGGCTGAGCAGTTCTTC.

The genes are TRBV7-9 and TRBJ2-1; TRBD2 matches at 9 bases. J gave up 9 bases and V 5 bases, and 11 bases lay outside the gene matches. The CDR3 sequence is 15 residues long. Germline CDR1 SEHNR, CDR2 FQNEAQ (reference sequence). This CDR3 is CASSPLAGGRIEQFF. For the CDR3, the DNA is TGTGCCAGCAGCCCCCTCGCGGGAGGGCGGATTGAGCAGTTCTTC.

This chain connects TRBV27 to TRBJ1-1, with D tentatively TRBD1 (5 bases). Germline V gene sequence: CDR1 MNHEY, CDR2 SMNVEV (reference sequence). The CDR3 has 16 amino acids. V was clipped by 0 bases and J by 4 bases, with 15 bases between them. The CDR3: CASSLSPGGLGTEAFF. In DNA, the CDR3 is TGTGCCAGCAGTTTATCCCCCGGGGGACTGGGCACTGAAGCTTTCTTT.

This chain joins TRBV4-2 and TRBJ2-2; 11 positions agree with TRBD2. J was trimmed by 1 base and V by 2 bases; bases with no gene match: 6. Per the germline V gene, CDR1 is LGHNA and CDR2 is YNFKEQ. The CDR3 covers 18 residues. The CDR3 DNA reads as TGTGCCAGCAGCCAATTGGTCCTAGCGGGAGGGAACACCGGGGAGCTGTTTTTT. This sequence encodes CASSQLVLAGGNTGELFF.

This clone was counted between two and nine times. V is TRBV18 and J is TRBJ2-3, with D uncertain. V was cut by 2 bases and J by 5 bases, with 5 bases left in between. Germline V gene sequence: CDR1 KGHSH, CDR2 LQKENI. CDR3 size: 12 residues. CDR3 coding DNA: TGTGCCAGCTCACCAACAATAGATACGCAGTATTTT. Encoded protein: CASSPTIDTQYF.

The chain couples TRBV9 to TRBJ2-3, with 7 bases fitting TRBD2. Per the germline V gene, CDR1 is SGDLS and CDR2 is YYNGEE. The ends lost 3 bases at V and 3 bases at J; junction bases unmatched: 4. The CDR3 consists of 14 residues. The CDR3 region is CASSARGVTDTQYF. CDR3 coding DNA: TGTGCCAGCAGCGCCCGGGGGGTGACAGATACGCAGTATTTT.

This clone has more than one count but fewer than ten. This sequence joins TRBV6-5 and TRBJ1-2, with D maybe TRBD1 (5 bases). The CDR3 runs to 12 residues. V lost 0 bases, J lost 10 bases, and 9 bases lay in between. Looked up from germline, CDR1 is MNHEY and CDR2 is SVGAGI. The CDR3 here is CASSYSRRDYTF. As DNA, the CDR3 is TGTGCCAGCAGTTACTCTCGCAGGGACTACACCTTC.

V usage is TRBV6-5 and J usage is TRBJ2-2; 7 bases agree with TRBD1. The CDR3 consists of 14 residues. Looked up from germline, CDR1 is MNHEY and CDR2 is SVGAGI. Trimming at V came to 5 bases and at J to 7 bases, leaving 7 bases not matched to a gene. The CDR3 region is CASSHAGGIGELFF. The CDR3 region has the DNA TGTGCCAGCAGTCACGCAGGGGGTATCGGGGAGCTGTTTTTT.

This clone was seen only a few times. The chain is built from TRBV30 and TRBJ1-5; D is unclear. The germline V gene encodes CDR1 GTSNPN and CDR2 SVGIG (reference sequence). V was shortened by 5 bases and J by 2 bases, with 10 bases between the two germline ends. The CDR3 consists of 13 residues. Here the CDR3 reads CAWGLRGNQPQHF. The CDR3 bases are TGTGCCTGGGGACTGCGGGGCAATCAGCCCCAGCATTTT.

This clone occurred a few times. This chain joins TRBV28 and TRBJ1-5, with D maybe TRBD1 (6 bases). The CDR3 has 14 amino acids. Per germline, CDR1 MDHEN and CDR2 SYDVKM. Trimming cost V 6 bases and J 2 bases, with 11 bases left between them. The CDR3, as DNA: TGTGCCAGCAGCTCCCGACAGGGCAATCAGCCCCAGCATTTT. As protein: CASSSRQGNQPQHF.

This clone has just a few counts. The chain uses TRBV30 and TRBJ1-5; 8 bases are shared with TRBD1. Germline-derived CDR1 and CDR2 are GTSNPN and SVGIG (reference sequence). The CDR3 runs to 16 residues. V shed 0 bases, J shed 0 bases, and the junction held 4 bases outside the gene matches. This CDR3 reads CAWSVRRGHSNQPQHF. In DNA, the CDR3 is TGTGCCTGGAGTGTACGCAGGGGGCATAGCAATCAGCCCCAGCATTTT.

This clone was counted only a few times. The chain carries TRBV2 and TRBJ1-2, with D uncertain. This CDR3 spans 12 amino acids. V dropped 5 bases and J dropped 7 bases, with 11 bases sitting between them. Germline V gene sequence: CDR1 SNHLY, CDR2 FYNNEI. The CDR3, as DNA: TGTGCCAGCAGTCCTGCCGCGGGTGGCTACACCTTC. It specifies CASSPAAGGYTF.

This clone was seen more than once but under ten times. The V call is TRBV18, the J call TRBJ2-7, with TRBD2 matching over 9 bases. Germline loops: CDR1 KGHSH, CDR2 LQKENI. V was clipped by 8 bases and J by 0 bases; unmatched bases: 8. CDR3 length equals 15 residues. The CDR3 protein is CASTIAGAPSYEQYF. CDR3 DNA: TGTGCCAGCACCATAGCGGGAGCCCCCTCCTACGAGCAGTACTTC.

This clone was seen only a few times. This sequence joins TRBV28 and TRBJ2-7; D might be TRBD1 (5 bases). The CDR3 is made up of 14 amino acids. Germline V lookup: CDR1 MDHEN, CDR2 SYDVKM. Between the trimmed V and J ends, which lost 4 bases and 6 bases, there was a span of 16 bases. CDR3 DNA sequence: TGTGCCAGCAGTTCGGACATTATGACTCGCGAGCAGTACTTC. This sequence encodes CASSSDIMTREQYF.

CDR3 in amino acids: CASRQEGGYTF. CDR3 DNA sequence: TGTGCCAGCAGACAGGAAGGAGGCTACACCTTC. V gene TRBV28 combines with J gene TRBJ1-2; D might be TRBD1 (5 bases). This CDR3 is 11 amino acids long. Trimming removed 6 bases from V and 8 bases from J, with 10 bases in between. Germline V gene data show CDR1 as MDHEN and CDR2 as SYDVKM.

The chain is built from TRBV19 and TRBJ1-5, with 7 nucleotides matching TRBD1. The J segment lost 0 bases and the V segment lost 5 bases, leaving 7 bases of the junction unmatched. CDR1 and CDR2 (germline): LNHDA, SQIVND (reference sequence). The CDR3 consists of 16 residues. The CDR3 coding sequence is TGTGCCAGTAGTTACAGGGGACTCCCTAGCAATCAGCCCCAGCATTTT. It is translated as CASSYRGLPSNQPQHF.

This clone was seen a few times. The J gene is TRBJ2-1, the V gene TRBV7-9, with a tentative D call TRBD1 (6 bases). This CDR3 is 16 amino acids long. Germline CDR1 reads SEHNR; CDR2 reads FQNEAQ (reference sequence). Trimming removed 5 bases at V and 6 bases at J, with 20 bases between. CDR3 DNA: TGTGCCAGCAGCCATCCGACAGGAGGTCCCACCAATGAGCAGTTCTTC. Amino acids: CASSHPTGGPTNEQFF.

The gene calls are TRBV2 and TRBJ1-1, with 8 bases identical to TRBD1. CDR1 and CDR2 (germline): SNHLY, FYNNEI. The CDR3 is made up of 17 amino acids. Losses at the gene ends were 6 bases for V and 4 bases for J; bases not matched to a gene: 16. DNA of the CDR3: TGTGCCAGCAGGAGGTTCGGGGACAGGAAGGTTGGCACTGAAGCTTTCTTT. Protein sequence: CASRRFGDRKVGTEAFF.